Shown below are 16 T cell receptor beta chains from a single sample sequenced in a study of T cell changes during pregnancy in multiple sclerosis (dated by TCRdb to about 2019). The method was the immunoSEQ multiplex PCR assay. TCRdb limited this immuneACCESS table to in-frame rearrangements with V and J called. A share of clones is missing; checked studies link under half to unresolved V genes, and the rest is unexplained. Within this sample are 130,000 or so clones, with 90% to 98% of them counted one time only. Around 0.46% of the sample lies in the top ten. The source material was peripheral blood, sampled after pregnancy. These receptors were obtained from a female donor with multiple sclerosis, enrolled in a pregnancy study.

The chain carries TRBV2 and TRBJ1-5, with 7 nucleotides matching TRBD1. CDR1 and CDR2 (germline): SNHLY, FYNNEI. Trimming cost V 6 bases and J 6 bases; bases outside gene matches: 8. The CDR3 covers 14 residues. The CDR3 reads CASRVRQGSQPQHF. The CDR3 DNA is TGTGCCAGCAGGGTTCGACAGGGCAGTCAGCCCCAGCATTTT. Complete variable domain (other parts from reference TRBV2 and TRBJ1-5): EPEVTQTPSHQVTQMGQEVILRCVPISNHLYFYWYRQILGQKVEFLVSFYNNEISEKSEIFDDQFSVERPDGSNFTLKIRSTKLEDSAMYFCASRVRQGSQPQHFGDGTRLSIL.

The rearrangement uses TRBV21-1 and TRBJ2-3; the table assigns TRBD2, which was not confirmed against the DNA. TRBV21-1 has pseudogene status. The CDR3 extends over 17 amino acids. CDR3 coding DNA: TGTGCCAGCAGTCAAAGGCGGGGACCCACTAGCACAGATACGCAGTATTTT. Translating it yields CASSQRRGPTSTDTQYF.

This rearrangement joins TRBV4-1 to TRBJ1-2; weak D call: TRBD1 (5 bases). V lost 1 base to trimming and J lost 8 bases, with 5 bases between them. This CDR3 comprises 11 residues. Germline V CDR1 and CDR2: MGHRA, YSYEKL. CDR3 bases: TGCGCCAGCAGCCAAGCAGGGGGCTACACCTTC. It is translated as CASSQAGGYTF.

This chain joins TRBV5-6 and TRBJ2-1; 7 positions match TRBD1. CDR3 length: 16 amino acids. Unmatched junction bases numbered 11, after V lost 1 base and J lost 7 bases. CDR1 and CDR2 from the germline V gene are SGHDT and YYEEEE. CDR3 sequence (DNA): TGTGCCAGCAGCTTGCGGTTCACAGGGGCTCGGAATGAGCAGTTCTTC. Its translation: CASSLRFTGARNEQFF.

This rearrangement joins TRBV5-6 to TRBJ2-7, with TRBD2 matching 7 bases. The CDR3 length is 15 residues. The V segment lost 4 bases and the J segment 4 bases; nucleotides outside the gene matches: 11. Germline CDR1 reads SGHDT; CDR2 reads YYEEEE. The CDR3 DNA sequence: TGTGCCAGCAGCCTCCCGGGAGGAACGGGGTACGAGCAGTACTTC. This codes for CASSLPGGTGYEQYF. The full variable domain, in which reference TRBV5-6 and TRBJ2-7 provide the parts outside the CDR3, is DAGVTQSPTHLIKTRGQQVTLRCSPKSGHDTVSWYQQALGQGPQFIFQYYEEEERQRGNFPDRFSGHQFPNYSSELNVNALLLGDSALYLCASSLPGGTGYEQYFGPGTRLTVT.

The rearrangement links TRBV12-5 to TRBJ2-2; D is perhaps TRBD1 (5 bases). Trimming took 5 bases from V and 2 from J, leaving 9 bases between them. CDR3 length: 14 amino acids. The germline CDR1 and CDR2 sequences are LGHNT and FRNRAP. The CDR3 sequence: CASGAQGNTGELFF. In DNA, the CDR3 is TGTGCTAGTGGTGCCCAGGGTAACACCGGGGAGCTGTTTTTT.

This chain connects TRBV7-9 to TRBJ2-7, with D unclear. CDR1 is SEHNR and CDR2 is FQNEAQ in the germline V gene (reference sequence). Trimming shortened V by 7 bases and J by 6 bases, and 10 bases separated the two germline ends. The length of the CDR3 is 11 residues. CDR3 nucleotide sequence: TGTGCCAGCACTTCTACTTTCGAGCAGTACTTC. It translates to CASTSTFEQYF.

The genes are TRBV15 and TRBJ2-7; 7 nucleotides line up with TRBD1. Germline V gene lookup returns CDR1 LNHNV and CDR2 YYDKDF (reference sequence). The CDR3 contains 13 residues. Trimming cost V 3 bases and J 3 bases; bases outside gene matches: 2. The CDR3: CATSSGDSYEQYF. The CDR3 nucleotides are TGTGCCACCAGCAGCGGGGACAGCTACGAGCAGTACTTC.

This chain links TRBV7-2 with TRBJ1-1, with 7 bases lining up with TRBD1. In germline, CDR1 is SGHTA, CDR2 FQGNSA. V was clipped by 6 bases and J by 3 bases; unmatched bases: 10. The CDR3 runs to 15 residues. This CDR3 is CASRNRQGGYTEAFF. Here the CDR3 DNA reads TGTGCCAGCAGGAACCGACAGGGCGGATACACTGAAGCTTTCTTT.

This chain uses TRBV7-9 with TRBJ2-7; 7 bases line up with TRBD1. The V gene end was trimmed by 5 bases and the J gene end by 1 base; junction bases not matched to a gene: 11. CDR1 SEHNR and CDR2 FQNEAQ come from the germline V gene (reference sequence). This CDR3 spans 16 amino acids. CDR3 amino acids: CASSLRDSGRSYEQYF. The CDR3 DNA sequence: TGTGCCAGCAGCCTAAGGGACAGCGGAAGGTCCTACGAGCAGTACTTC.

This clone was observed a single time. The CDR3 bases are TGTGCCAGCAGCTTGGATAGGTGGGGAGCAGCTTTCTTT. This gives the protein CASSLDRWGAAFF. The chain uses TRBV7-6 and TRBJ1-1; D not certain. The CDR3 contains 13 residues. V lost 3 bases to trimming and J lost 10 bases, with 15 bases between them. CDR1 and CDR2 (germline): SGHVS, FNYEAQ. Together with reference TRBV7-6 and TRBJ1-1, the CDR3 gives the full variable domain: GAGVSQSPRYKVTKRGQDVALRCDPISGHVSLYWYRQALGQGPEFLTYFNYEAQQDKSGLPNDRFSAERPEGSISTLTIQRTEQRDSAMYRCASSLDRWGAAFFGQGTRLTVV.

The chain links TRBV30 to TRBJ2-1; no clear D. The V and J ends lost 0 bases and 5 bases respectively, with 8 bases between them. Germline loops: CDR1 GTSNPN, CDR2 SVGIG (reference sequence). The length of the CDR3 is 13 residues. Here the CDR3 reads CAWSVRTNNEQFF. CDR3 DNA: TGTGCCTGGAGTGTACGTACTAACAATGAGCAGTTCTTC.

The genes are TRBV28 and TRBJ1-2; 9 positions agree with TRBD1. Losses at the gene ends were 11 bases for V and 4 bases for J; bases not matched to a gene: 5. The germline gives CDR1 MDHEN, CDR2 SYDVKM. The CDR3 consists of 12 residues. In nucleotides, the CDR3 is TGTGCCGGATCACAGGGGGCCTATGGCTACACCTTC. This gives the protein CAGSQGAYGYTF.

The rearrangement links TRBV7-9 to TRBJ2-7; 8 bases map to TRBD1. The CDR3 consists of 12 residues. Looked up from germline, CDR1 is SEHNR and CDR2 is FQNEAQ (reference sequence). V shed 5 bases and J 6 bases; nucleotides not matched to a gene: 3. CDR3 protein: CASSLDRVEQYF. The CDR3 DNA is TGTGCCAGCAGCCTGGACAGGGTCGAGCAGTACTTC. The full variable domain, its missing parts supplied by reference TRBV7-9 and TRBJ2-7, is DTGVSQNPRHKITKRGQNVTFRCDPISEHNRLYWYRQTLGQGPEFLTYFQNEAQLEKSRLLSDRFSAERPKGSFSTLEIQRTEQGDSAMYLCASSLDRVEQYFGPGTRLTVT.

V gene TRBV7-9 combines with J gene TRBJ2-5; D is unclear. From germline, CDR1 is SEHNR and CDR2 FQNEAQ (reference sequence). The V gene lost 5 bases and the J gene lost 3 bases, with 13 bases spanning the gap. CDR3 size: 14 residues. DNA of the CDR3: TGTGCCAGCAGCCCCCCTAGGAACAAAGAGACCCAGTACTTC. It specifies CASSPPRNKETQYF.

This chain links TRBV5-6 with TRBJ2-3, with TRBD1 as a possible D gene (5 bases). Germline CDR1 SGHDT, CDR2 YYEEEE. The V end was cut by 0 bases, the J end by 0 bases, with 11 bases between. The CDR3 length is 16 residues. This chain's CDR3 is CASSLDWGGSTDTQYF. CDR3 bases: TGTGCCAGCAGCTTGGATTGGGGCGGTAGCACAGATACGCAGTATTTT. Combining the CDR3 with reference TRBV5-6 and TRBJ2-3 gives the whole variable domain DAGVTQSPTHLIKTRGQQVTLRCSPKSGHDTVSWYQQALGQGPQFIFQYYEEEERQRGNFPDRFSGHQFPNYSSELNVNALLLGDSALYLCASSLDWGGSTDTQYFGPGTRLTVL.